The 11 T cell receptor beta chains below come from one sample, sequenced in a study of CD8+CD57+ T cells in acquired aplastic anemia. TCR beta VDJ and CDR3 profiling used genomic DNA as template. TCRdb ran MiXCR on the reads and lists one entry per CDR3 protein. The sample comprises 150,000 to 200,000 distinct CDR3 sequences, around 50% of which are singletons, and more than 1% rests with the top ten. Sequencing was done on patients that had shown CD8+CD57+ cell expansion by flow cytometry. Sequenced sample: sorted CD4+, CD8+, or CD8+CD57+ T cells (not recorded which) from PBMCs. The receptor source for this set is a human donor with aplastic anemia.

V is TRBV19 and J is TRBJ1-6, with 11 bases matching TRBD1. Per germline, CDR1 LNHDA and CDR2 SQIVND (reference sequence). The CDR3 spans 15 residues. J was trimmed by 5 bases and V by 8 bases; bases with no gene match: 5. CDR3 residues: CASRRDRGNNSPLHF. CDR3 DNA: TGTGCCAGTCGAAGGGACAGGGGGAATAATTCACCCCTCCACTTT.

V is TRBV10-3 and J is TRBJ1-6, with TRBD1 as a possible D gene (5 bases). The CDR3 totals 15 residues. V lost 3 bases and J lost 7, with 13 bases in between. Germline CDR1 ENHRY, CDR2 SYGVKD. For the CDR3, the DNA is TGTGCCATCAGTGAAACCGGGACGGTAAATTCACCCCTCCACTTT. This translates into CAISETGTVNSPLHF.

The sample holds many counts of this clonotype. V gene TRBV19 combines with J gene TRBJ1-2; D is ambiguous. Germline V gene sequence: CDR1 LNHDA, CDR2 SQIVND (reference sequence). V was clipped by 6 bases and J by 4 bases, with 6 bases between them. The CDR3 extends over 11 amino acids. CDR3 amino acids: CASSNSYGYTF. In DNA form, the CDR3 reads TGTGCCAGTAGCAACAGCTATGGCTACACCTTC.

The chain links TRBV10-3 to TRBJ1-1; 10 bases match TRBD1. V dropped 4 bases and J dropped 4; count of bases not matched to a gene: 9. The CDR3 loop spans 16 amino acids. CDR1 is ENHRY, CDR2 SYGVKD, per germline. The CDR3 region is CAISGGQGGRSTEAFF. The CDR3 DNA sequence: TGTGCCATCAGTGGTGGACAGGGGGGTCGTAGCACTGAAGCTTTCTTT.

At least ten counts were recorded for this clonotype. The gene calls are TRBV5-4 and TRBJ1-1, with 11 bases that match TRBD1. V shed 5 bases and J 5 bases; nucleotides not matched to a gene: 2. Per the germline V gene, CDR1 is SGHNT and CDR2 is YYREEE (reference sequence). The CDR3 contains 13 residues. DNA for the CDR3: TGTGCCAGCAGACGGGACAGGGGGACTGAAGCTTTCTTT. Translation gives CASRRDRGTEAFF.

This chain connects TRBV4-1 to TRBJ1-1, with D possibly TRBD1 on 6 matching bases. The CDR3 spans 16 residues. CDR1 is MGHRA and CDR2 is YSYEKL in the germline V gene. The V end lost 0 bases, the J end lost 1 base, and 12 bases lay between the germline ends. This chain's CDR3 is CASSQDITGRNTEAFF. For the CDR3, the DNA is TGCGCCAGCAGCCAAGATATAACAGGGCGGAACACTGAAGCTTTCTTT.

The V call is TRBV7-9, the J call TRBJ2-3; 7 bases line up with TRBD2. Germline CDR1 is SEHNR and CDR2 is FQNEAQ (reference sequence). This CDR3 has 16 amino acids. With 6 bases clipped from V and 1 base from J, the junction kept 10 bases outside the gene matches. For the CDR3, the DNA is TGTGCCAGCAGATTAAGCGGGGCCCCCGGCACAGATACGCAGTATTTT. As protein: CASRLSGAPGTDTQYF.

For the CDR3, the DNA is TGCGCCAGCAGTGTTAGCCCCTACGAGCAGTACTTC. Protein: CASSVSPYEQYF. The chain combines TRBV10-2 with TRBJ2-7; D call uncertain. The CDR3 is 12 residues long. Trimming shortened V by 4 bases and J by 2 bases, and 6 bases separated the two germline ends. CDR1 is WSHSY, CDR2 SAAADI, per germline.

The rearrangement uses TRBV2 and TRBJ2-1; D ambiguous. The CDR3 runs 13 residues. Deletions cut 7 bases from V and 6 bases from J, with 13 bases between. Germline-derived CDR1 and CDR2 are SNHLY and FYNNEI. In DNA, the CDR3 is TGTGCCAGCACCCTCGGTCCTGGCAATGAGCAGTTCTTC. Amino acids: CASTLGPGNEQFF.

The chain recombines TRBV10-3 with TRBJ1-2; tentative D call: TRBD1 (6 bases). The germline CDR1 and CDR2 sequences are ENHRY and SYGVKD. The CDR3 has 13 residues. V lost 4 bases and J lost 2, with 8 bases in between. As DNA, the CDR3 is TGTGCCATCAGTGGTACAGGGAACTATGGCTACACCTTC. It translates to CAISGTGNYGYTF.

This clonotype qualifies as medium-sized. The chain has TRBV10-3 and TRBJ1-6; 10 bases are shared with TRBD1. Per germline, CDR1 ENHRY and CDR2 SYGVKD. CDR3 length equals 14 residues. The ends lost 2 bases at V and 9 bases at J; junction bases unmatched: 1. The CDR3, as DNA: TGTGCCATCAGTGAGGACAGGGGGCTTTCACCCCTCCACTTT. Translating gives CAISEDRGLSPLHF.